This record looks at one T cell receptor beta chain sequence and its context. Its antigen is not identified. This sample was included in a study of cytomegalovirus exposure and HLA in healthy donors. Points from the study as a whole: Productive rates of about 90% or about 30% were seen for most TCR beta V segments in an earlier analysis. Association of a missense DCLRE1C variant with TCR beta V- and J-gene trimming was reported in a later analysis.

V was clipped by 2 bases and J by 6 bases; unmatched bases: 12. Germline assignment: CDR1 GTSNPN and CDR2 SVGIG (reference sequence). This CDR3 has 18 amino acids. 60 Vbeta and 13 Jbeta primers were used in PCR. Produced via immunoSEQ multiplex PCR; TCRdb's table is partial and in-frame only. Of approximately 260,000 clones listed, about 93% are singletons. The V gene is TRBV30, the J gene TRBJ2-1; 14 bases line up with TRBD2. Sequencing was done on a sample of PBMCs. This TCR was sampled from a girl aged 2 to 9 in good health and CMV-seronegative. Here the CDR3 reads CAWSRPPTSGGGGNEQFF. The CDR3 nucleotides read TGTGCCTGGAGTCGCCCGCCGACTAGCGGGGGGGGAGGCAATGAGCAGTTCTTC.